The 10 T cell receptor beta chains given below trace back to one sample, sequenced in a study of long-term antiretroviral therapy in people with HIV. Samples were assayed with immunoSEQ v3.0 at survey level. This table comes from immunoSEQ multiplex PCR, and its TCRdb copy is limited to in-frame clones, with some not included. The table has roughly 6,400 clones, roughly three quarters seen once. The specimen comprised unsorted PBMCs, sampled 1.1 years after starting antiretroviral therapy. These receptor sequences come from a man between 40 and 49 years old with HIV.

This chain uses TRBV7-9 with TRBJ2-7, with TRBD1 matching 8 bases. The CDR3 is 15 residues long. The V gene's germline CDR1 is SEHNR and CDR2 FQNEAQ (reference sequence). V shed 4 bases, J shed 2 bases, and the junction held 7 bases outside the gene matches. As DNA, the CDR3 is TGTGCCAGCAGCTCCGGACAGGGCCGGCCCTACGAGCAGTACTTC. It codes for CASSSGQGRPYEQYF.

The CDR3 nucleotides are TGCGCCAGCAGCTTGGGGGGCGCGAGGGATTCACCCCTCCACTTT. As protein: CASSLGGARDSPLHF. The rearrangement links TRBV5-1 to TRBJ1-6; possible D gene TRBD1, 5 bases. The V end was cut by 0 bases, the J end by 8 bases, with 12 bases between. This CDR3 region has 15 residues. Per the germline V gene, CDR1 is SGHRS and CDR2 is YFSETQ.

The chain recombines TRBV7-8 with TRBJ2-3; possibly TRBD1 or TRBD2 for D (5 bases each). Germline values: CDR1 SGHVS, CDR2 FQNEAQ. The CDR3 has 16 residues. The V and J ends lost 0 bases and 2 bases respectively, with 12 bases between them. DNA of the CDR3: TGTGCCAGCAGCTTAGCCGCCGGGGCGTCCACAGATACGCAGTATTTT. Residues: CASSLAAGASTDTQYF. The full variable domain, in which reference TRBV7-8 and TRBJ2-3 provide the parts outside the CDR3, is GAGVSQSPRYKVAKRGQDVALRCDPISGHVSLFWYQQALGQGPEFLTYFQNEAQLDKSGLPSDRFFAERPEGSVSTLKIQRTQQEDSAVYLCASSLAAGASTDTQYFGPGTRLTVL.

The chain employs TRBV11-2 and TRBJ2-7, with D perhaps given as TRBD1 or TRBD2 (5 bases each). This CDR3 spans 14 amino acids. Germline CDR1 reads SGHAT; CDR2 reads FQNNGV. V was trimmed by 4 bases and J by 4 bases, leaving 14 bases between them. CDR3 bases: TGTGCCAGCAGCTCTGTTGGGGGATCATACGAGCAGTACTTC. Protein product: CASSSVGGSYEQYF.

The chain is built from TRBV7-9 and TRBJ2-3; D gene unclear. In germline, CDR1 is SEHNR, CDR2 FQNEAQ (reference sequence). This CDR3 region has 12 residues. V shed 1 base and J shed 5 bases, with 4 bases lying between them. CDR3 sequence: CASSLEGDTQYF. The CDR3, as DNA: TGTGCCAGCAGCTTAGAAGGAGATACGCAGTATTTT.

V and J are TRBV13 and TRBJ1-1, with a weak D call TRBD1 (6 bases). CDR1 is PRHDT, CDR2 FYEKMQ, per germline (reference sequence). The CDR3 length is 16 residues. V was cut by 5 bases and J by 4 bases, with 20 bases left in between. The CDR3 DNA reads TGTGCCAGCAGCCCCCAGGGCCTCGGGGGGGCCACTGAAGCTTTCTTT. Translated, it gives CASSPQGLGGATEAFF.

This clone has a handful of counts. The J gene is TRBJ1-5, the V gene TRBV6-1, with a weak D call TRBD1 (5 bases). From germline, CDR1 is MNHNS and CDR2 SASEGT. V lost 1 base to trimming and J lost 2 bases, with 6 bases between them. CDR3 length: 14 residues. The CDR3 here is CASSEEQGNQPQHF. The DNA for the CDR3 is TGTGCCAGCAGTGAAGAACAGGGCAATCAGCCCCAGCATTTT.

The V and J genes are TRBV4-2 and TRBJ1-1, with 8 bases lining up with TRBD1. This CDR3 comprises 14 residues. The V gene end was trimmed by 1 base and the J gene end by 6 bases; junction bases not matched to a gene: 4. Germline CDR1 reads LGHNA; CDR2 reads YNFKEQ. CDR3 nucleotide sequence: TGTGCCAGCAGCCAAGGCCAGGGGGCCCCTGAAGCTTTCTTT. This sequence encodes CASSQGQGAPEAFF.

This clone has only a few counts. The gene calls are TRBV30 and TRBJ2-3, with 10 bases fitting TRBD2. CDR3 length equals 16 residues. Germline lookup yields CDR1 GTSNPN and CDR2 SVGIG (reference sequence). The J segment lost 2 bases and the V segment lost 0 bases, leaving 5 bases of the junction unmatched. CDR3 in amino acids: CAWSVGSGGPTDTQYF. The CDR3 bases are TGTGCCTGGAGTGTGGGTAGCGGGGGGCCCACAGATACGCAGTATTTT.

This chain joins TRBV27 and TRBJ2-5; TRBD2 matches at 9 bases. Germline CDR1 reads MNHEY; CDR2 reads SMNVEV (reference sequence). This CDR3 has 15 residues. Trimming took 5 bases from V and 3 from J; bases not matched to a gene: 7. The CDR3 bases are TGTGCCAGCAGTCCATATGCGGGGGGGAAAGAGACCCAGTACTTC. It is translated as CASSPYAGGKETQYF.